This TCR beta chain is from a study of post-analysis software for immune sequencing data. Unique molecular identifiers tagged the TCR beta cDNA libraries. TCRdb reanalysed the PCR reads using MiXCR and keeps one entry per CDR3 protein. The sample carries about 770,000 distinct CDR3 sequences, 35% to 55% recorded once. With respect to this clonotype: Antigen: not known. A read error may account for a junction end that differs from germline.

Study-level results: Patients showed TRBV5-6, TRBV5-1 and TRBV20-1 among 4 or 5 TRBV segments more frequent than in controls. Compared against controls, patients with multiple sclerosis displayed significantly lower normalized Chao1 diversity.

Looked up from germline, CDR1 is MDHEN and CDR2 is SYDVKM. CDR3 length: 12 amino acids. The V call is TRBV28, the J call TRBJ2-1; D not certain. This receptor was identified in a girl aged 5 to 17 with multiple sclerosis. Sequencing was done on a sample of blood. CDR3 DNA sequence: TGTGCCGGCAGTCCCCAGAGCTCACGGCGGTTCTTC. Translation gives CAGSPQSSRRFF.